Shown below are 13 T cell receptor beta chains from a single sample sequenced in a study of T cells in Graves' hyperthyroidism and ophthalmopathy. Researchers amplified the TCR beta CDR3 regions from RNA transcripts. An initial round of RT-PCR targeting the TCR CDR3 relied on the HTBI primer set. Using its own MiXCR run on the multiplex PCR reads, TCRdb lists one record per CDR3 protein. The table includes 150,000 to 200,000 distinct CDR3 sequences, just under 9.5% detected once. Sequenced: blood. The receptors were gathered from a woman aged 18-29 years with Graves' hyperthyroidism that later progressed to Graves' ophthalmopathy.

A note on this clonotype: A read error is possible here, since a much larger clone lies one base away. The chain recombines TRBV7-9 with TRBJ2-7, with D perhaps matching TRBD1 or TRBD2 (5 bases each). This CDR3 region has 13 residues. In germline, CDR1 is SEHNR, CDR2 FQNEAQ (reference sequence). The CDR3 nucleotides are TGTGCCAGCGGGAGACAGCCCTCCTACAAGCAGTACTTC. Translation gives CASGRQPSYKQYF.

This clonotype is a singleton in its sample. The chain links TRBV4-1 to TRBJ1-2; tentatively, D is TRBD1 (5 bases). The germline V gene encodes CDR1 MGHRA and CDR2 YSYEKL. This CDR3 contains 15 residues. The ends were cut back, 1 base at V and 5 bases at J, with 14 bases in the middle. CDR3 coding DNA: TGCGCCAGCAGCCAAGGCGAGGGGCGCATATATGGCTACACCTTC. Its protein product is CASSQGEGRIYGYTF.

This clonotype was seen ten or more times. V and J are TRBV7-2 and TRBJ2-3; D is unclear. CDR3 length: 13 residues. Trimming took off 2 bases at V and 4 bases at J, with 7 bases between the two ends. Germline CDR1 reads SGHTA; CDR2 reads FQGNSA. CDR3: CASSLMSSDTQYF. In DNA form, the CDR3 reads TGTGCCAGCAGCTTAATGAGCTCAGATACGCAGTATTTT.

This clonotype was observed a handful of times. The rearrangement uses TRBV19 and TRBJ2-1; maybe TRBD2 (6 bases). The CDR3 covers 15 residues. V was shortened by 4 bases and J by 4 bases, with 14 bases between the two germline ends. Germline V gene sequence: CDR1 LNHDA, CDR2 SQIVND (reference sequence). DNA for the CDR3: TGTGCCAGTAGTACCCTCTCGGAGGGTTACAATGAGCAGTTCTTC. Residues: CASSTLSEGYNEQFF. The variable domain in full, with the rest retrieved from reference TRBV19 and TRBJ2-1, is DGGITQSPKYLFRKEGQNVTLSCEQNLNHDAMYWYRQDPGQGLRLIYYSQIVNDFQKGDIAEGYSVSREKKESFPLTVTSAQKNPTAFYLCASSTLSEGYNEQFFGPGTRLTVL.

V is TRBV18 and J is TRBJ1-1, with D uncertain. The CDR3 runs 15 residues. Germline V lookup: CDR1 KGHSH, CDR2 LQKENI. Trimming removed 0 bases at V and 1 base at J, with 9 bases between. CDR3 coding DNA: TGTGCCAGCTCACCACCGCTTGATAAGAACACTGAAGCTTTCTTT. As protein: CASSPPLDKNTEAFF.

In its sample, this clonotype was seen many times. The V gene is TRBV7-2, the J gene TRBJ2-3; D might be TRBD1 or TRBD2, each matching 5 bases. CDR3 length equals 12 residues. V lost 5 bases, J lost 6 bases, and 9 bases lay in between. The germline V gene encodes CDR1 SGHTA and CDR2 FQGNSA. CDR3 sequence: CASSPWGDTQYF. The CDR3 DNA reads TGTGCCAGCAGCCCGTGGGGGGATACGCAGTATTTT. The whole variable domain, remainder taken from reference TRBV7-2 and TRBJ2-3, is GAGVSQSPSNKVTEKGKDVELRCDPISGHTALYWYRQSLGQGLEFLIYFQGNSAPDKSGLPSDRFSAERTGGSVSTLTIQRTQQEDSAVYLCASSPWGDTQYFGPGTRLTVL.

In this sample, this clonotype turned up many times. The rearrangement uses TRBV6-5 and TRBJ1-6; possible D gene TRBD1, 5 bases. The CDR3 length is 16 residues. Germline V gene sequence: CDR1 MNHEY, CDR2 SVGAGI. The V and J ends lost 0 bases and 11 bases respectively, with 17 bases between them. CDR3 sequence reads: CASSYSRGEPPAPLHF. The DNA for the CDR3 is TGTGCCAGCAGTTACTCGAGAGGGGAGCCTCCGGCACCCCTCCACTTT.

There are many counts of this clonotype. The V and J genes are TRBV30 and TRBJ2-1, with D possibly TRBD2 on 5 matching bases. The CDR3 runs 13 residues. From germline, CDR1 is GTSNPN and CDR2 SVGIG (reference sequence). V was cut by 1 base and J by 10 bases, with 14 bases left in between. The CDR3 DNA reads TGTGCCTGGAGTGCGCGTTTTAGCGACGAGCAGTTCTTC. This gives the protein CAWSARFSDEQFF.

This clonotype has only a few counts. The J gene is TRBJ2-4, the V gene TRBV13; 9 nucleotides line up with TRBD1. Germline loops: CDR1 PRHDT, CDR2 FYEKMQ (reference sequence). The CDR3 totals 14 residues. V lost 4 bases, J lost 4 bases, and 2 bases stayed unmatched. The CDR3 sequence is CASSSDRGKNIQYF. CDR3 bases: TGTGCCAGCAGCTCGGACAGGGGTAAAAACATTCAGTACTTC.

The chain combines TRBV3-1 with TRBJ2-7; tentatively, D is TRBD2 (5 bases). V dropped 4 bases and J dropped 4 bases, with 23 bases sitting between them. From germline, CDR1 is LGHDT and CDR2 YNNKEL (reference sequence). This CDR3 comprises 17 residues. Here the CDR3 reads CASSRSQSRGLNYEQYF. In nucleotides, the CDR3 is TGTGCCAGCAGCCGATCCCAATCACGCGGGTTAAATTACGAGCAGTACTTC.

This clonotype was seen many times. This chain uses TRBV7-9 with TRBJ1-4; TRBD1 matches 10 bases. The CDR3 loop spans 15 amino acids. Germline V CDR1 and CDR2: SEHNR, FQNEAQ (reference sequence). The ends lost 5 bases at V and 7 bases at J; junction bases unmatched: 7. CDR3 sequence reads: CASSKRTGGSEKLFF. CDR3 nucleotides: TGTGCCAGCAGCAAACGGACAGGGGGGAGTGAAAAACTGTTTTTT.

This chain links TRBV5-1 with TRBJ2-7, with D unclear. CDR3 length: 13 residues. V was cut by 0 bases and J by 2 bases, with 6 bases left in between. CDR1 is SGHRS, CDR2 YFSETQ, per germline. CDR3 bases: TGCGCCAGCAGCTTGGAATCTCCCTACGAGCAGTACTTC. It translates to CASSLESPYEQYF.

This clonotype was counted only a few times. The rearrangement joins TRBV19 to TRBJ2-7; either TRBD1 or TRBD2 may supply D (5 bases each). This CDR3 comprises 12 residues. Deletions cut 4 bases from V and 6 bases from J, with 10 bases between. Germline CDR1 LNHDA, CDR2 SQIVND (reference sequence). CDR3 loop: CASSNIGTEQYF. As DNA, the CDR3 is TGTGCCAGTAGTAACATCGGGACCGAGCAGTACTTC.